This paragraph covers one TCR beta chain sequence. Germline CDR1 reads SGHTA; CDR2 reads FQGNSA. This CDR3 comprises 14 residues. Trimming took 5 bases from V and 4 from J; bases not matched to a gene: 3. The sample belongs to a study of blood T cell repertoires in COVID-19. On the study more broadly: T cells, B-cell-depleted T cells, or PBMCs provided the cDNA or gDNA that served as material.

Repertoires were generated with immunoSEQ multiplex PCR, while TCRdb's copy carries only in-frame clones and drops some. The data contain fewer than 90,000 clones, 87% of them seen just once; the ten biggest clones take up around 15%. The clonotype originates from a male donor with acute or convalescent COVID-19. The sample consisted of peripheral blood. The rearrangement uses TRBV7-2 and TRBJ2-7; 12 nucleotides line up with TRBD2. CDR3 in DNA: TGTGCCAGCAGCCCGGGACTAGCGGGTTACGAGCAGTACTTC. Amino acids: CASSPGLAGYEQYF.